These T cell receptor beta chains were read from a single sample in a study of vaccination effects on CD4 cells after COVID-19. These receptors' targets are unknown. Assay: immunoSEQ multiplex PCR; the TCRdb copy retains only in-frame clones and omits some. The sample consists of under 50,000 clones, around four fifths of them appearing once. The sequencing used CD4+ T cells from PBMCs cultured without peptide, collected before COVID-19 vaccination. These receptors were obtained from a human donor who had a prior SARS-CoV-2 infection. CDR3s include the opening cysteine and the closing phenylalanine or tryptophan. A D gene is named only where the DNA matches it firmly.

V gene	D gene	J gene	CDR3 DNA	CDR3 protein
TRBV6-5	-	TRBJ1-1	TGTGCCAGCAGTTACTCTGCAGGGCGAACTGAAGCTTTCTTT	CASSYSAGRTEAFF
TRBV7-6	TRBD2	TRBJ2-7	TGTGCCAGCAGCCGTAGCGGGGGGCCTGTCTACGAGCAGTACTTC	CASSRSGGPVYEQYF
TRBV6-2/TRBV6-3	-	TRBJ1-5	TGTGCCAGCACCCCAAGAGGACAACCCCAGCATTTT	CASTPRGQPQHF
TRBV7-9	-	TRBJ1-1	TGTGCCAGCAGCTTAAGACAGGATGGGAACACTGAAGCTTTCTTT	CASSLRQDGNTEAFF
TRBV23-1	-	TRBJ2-1	TGCGCCAGCAGTCAAGTAACCGGGGACCATTTGAGCTCCTACAATGAGCAGTTCTTC	CASSQVTGDHLSSYNEQFF
TRBV11-1	-	TRBJ1-1	TGTGCCAGCAGTCGCCCCCGCGGCCCTGAAGCTTTCTTT	CASSRPRGPEAFF
TRBV19	-	TRBJ2-2	TGTGCCTGCCAAAGAGCGTTTGCTACCGGGGAGCTGTTTTTT	CACQRAFATGELFF
TRBV21-1	-	TRBJ1-5	TGTGCCAGCAGCAAAGTAGGTGGGCTCTTCTATCAGCCCCAGCATTTT	CASSKVGGLFYQPQHF
TRBV11-3	-	TRBJ1-1	TGTGCCAGCAGCTTAGATGGAAGTAGAGGTGACACTGAAGCTTTCTTT	CASSLDGSRGDTEAFF
TRBV5-1	TRBD2	TRBJ2-1	TGCGCCAGCAGCTTGTTTCTGTCTAGCGGGAGGAATAATGAGCTGTTCTTC	CASSLFLSSGRNNELFF
TRBV5-4	-	TRBJ2-1	TGTGCCAGCAGCCCCGCAGGGATCTCTCGCAATGAGCAGTTCTTC	CASSPAGISRNEQFF
TRBV18	-	TRBJ1-5	TGTGCCAGCTCACCGTTCAACGTGAAGGTCGGCCAGCCCCAGCATTTT	CASSPFNVKVGQPQHF
TRBV2	TRBD1	TRBJ1-2	TGTGCCAGCAGCCGTTTGGCAGGGGGCTACGGCTACACCTTC	CASSRLAGGYGYTF
TRBV6-5	-	TRBJ2-6	TGTGCCAGCAGCGCCCGTGGGGGGGCCAACGTCCTGACTTTC	CASSARGGANVLTF
TRBV19	-	TRBJ1-6	TGTGCCAGTAGGGCGGGGGTCGGTAATTCACCCCTCCACTTT	CASRAGVGNSPLHF
TRBV6-5	-	TRBJ1-2	TGTGCCAGCAGTCCCCGGGAGGACGGGTGGTATGGCTACACCTTC	CASSPREDGWYGYTF
TRBV5-5	-	TRBJ2-5	TGTGCCAGCAGCTTGGCCCCGACCAGGGGAACGGAGACCCAGTACTTC	CASSLAPTRGTETQYF
TRBV7-8	-	TRBJ2-3	TGTGCCAGCAGCTCGCGGACGGGCACAGATACGCAGTATTTT	CASSSRTGTDTQYF
TRBV24-1	TRBD1	TRBJ2-2	TGTGCCACCAGTGATTGGACAGGAACCGGGGAGCTGTTTTTT	CATSDWTGTGELFF